Listed here are 18 T cell receptor beta chains from one sample, sequenced in a study of T cells in Graves' hyperthyroidism and ophthalmopathy. From RNA transcripts, TCR beta CDR3 regions were amplified. When the TCR CDR3 underwent first-round RT-PCR, the HTBI primer set was used. TCRdb passed the multiplex PCR reads through MiXCR, listing each CDR3 protein once. This sample carries a few hundred thousand distinct CDR3 sequences, more than 45% of them seen once, and the ten largest clones take about 8.3%. The material sequenced was peripheral blood or thyroid tissue (not recorded which). These receptors were obtained from a woman aged 18-30 years with Graves' hyperthyroidism.

With regard to this clonotype: The junction departs from the called germline gene at one end, perhaps through a read error. V and J are TRBV5-1 and TRBJ1-1; D perhaps matches TRBD1 (6 bases). The CDR3 runs to 16 residues. Germline V lookup: CDR1 SGHRS, CDR2 YFSETQ. In nucleotides, the CDR3 is TGCGCCAGCAGCTTGGCCGCAGGGGCAGAAAACACTGAAGCTTCCTTT. Translating it yields CASSLAAGAENTEASF.

At least ten counts were recorded for this clonotype. The V and J genes are TRBV7-6 and TRBJ1-6; the D is unclear. This CDR3 is 14 amino acids long. Germline lookup yields CDR1 SGHVS and CDR2 FNYEAQ. Deletions cut 1 base from V and 9 bases from J, with 10 bases between. CDR3 in amino acids: CASSLEGRTSPLHF. CDR3 in DNA: TGTGCCAGCAGCTTAGAAGGCAGAACTTCACCCCTCCACTTT.

This clonotype was detected once. V and J are TRBV5-1 and TRBJ1-2; 7 bases are a match to TRBD1. V shed 4 bases, J shed 2 bases, and the junction held 17 bases outside the gene matches. The V gene's germline CDR1 is SGHRS and CDR2 YFSETQ. This CDR3 comprises 18 residues. CDR3 DNA: TGCGCCAGCAGCGCGGCGACAGGGTTATTGGGGCCCAACTATGGCTACACCTTC. It translates to CASSAATGLLGPNYGYTF.

Turning to this clonotype: Possible read error: a much larger clone is one base away. The chain recombines TRBV7-6 with TRBJ2-7; the D is unclear. Between the trimmed V and J ends, which lost 6 bases and 6 bases, there was a span of 18 bases. This CDR3 contains 14 residues. Germline V gives CDR1 SGHVS, CDR2 FNYEAQ. The CDR3 here is CASSPLGAAFEQYF. Written as DNA, the CDR3 is TGTGCCAGCAGTCCTCTTGGCGCGGCCTTCGAGCAGTACTTC.

This clonotype occurred many times. The rearrangement links TRBV12-3 or TRBV12-4 to TRBJ2-5, with D maybe TRBD2 (6 bases). The CDR3 contains 13 residues. Trimming cost V 5 bases and J 7 bases, with 14 bases left between them. The CDR3 spells CASSVGLAGTQYF. The CDR3 DNA follows: TGTGCCAGCAGTGTGGGACTGGCAGGGACCCAGTACTTC.

At least ten counts were recorded for this clonotype. The chain links TRBV19 to TRBJ2-2; no clear D gene. Trimming removed 5 bases from V and 6 bases from J, with 19 bases in between. CDR3 length equals 16 residues. Germline CDR1 and CDR2: LNHDA and SQIVND (reference sequence). The CDR3 reads CASSPGPVRLSGELFF. CDR3 DNA sequence: TGTGCCAGTAGTCCCGGACCAGTAAGGTTATCCGGGGAGCTGTTTTTT. The whole variable domain, filled in from reference TRBV19 and TRBJ2-2, reads DGGITQSPKYLFRKEGQNVTLSCEQNLNHDAMYWYRQDPGQGLRLIYYSQIVNDFQKGDIAEGYSVSREKKESFPLTVTSAQKNPTAFYLCASSPGPVRLSGELFFGEGSRLTVL.

The CDR3 sequence: CASSPPQGSGANVLTF. In DNA, the CDR3 is TGTGCCAGCAGTCCCCCTCAGGGGTCCGGGGCCAACGTCCTGACTTTC. The rearrangement uses TRBV25-1 and TRBJ2-6; D might be TRBD1 (6 bases). The germline V gene encodes CDR1 MGHDK and CDR2 SYGVNS. Trimming removed 5 bases from V and 4 bases from J, with 15 bases in between. The CDR3 runs 16 residues.

V and J are TRBV24-1 and TRBJ2-3, with a weak D call TRBD1 (6 bases). V gave up 4 bases and J gave up 4 bases, with 14 bases separating them. The CDR3 spans 15 residues. Germline CDR1 KGHDR, CDR2 SFDVKD. The CDR3 sequence: CATSDRASGADTQYF. The CDR3 region has the DNA TGTGCCACCAGTGACCGAGCATCAGGGGCAGATACGCAGTATTTT.

The rearrangement uses TRBV6-1 and TRBJ1-1; 7 nucleotides agree with TRBD1. CDR1 and CDR2 (germline): MNHNS, SASEGT. V was clipped by 3 bases and J by 1 base; unmatched bases: 5. This CDR3 is 15 amino acids long. The CDR3 region is CASSEANRGNTEAFF. As DNA, the CDR3 is TGTGCCAGCAGTGAGGCAAACAGGGGGAACACTGAAGCTTTCTTT.

The sample holds one count of this clonotype. The V and J genes are TRBV6-5 and TRBJ1-5; D remains unclear. Trimming left V 4 bases short and J 11 bases short, with 24 bases between. There are 16 residues in the CDR3. Germline values: CDR1 MNHEY, CDR2 SVGAGI. CDR3 sequence reads: CASSSYFTATQETQHF. In DNA, the CDR3 is TGTGCCAGCAGTTCTTACTTTACCGCCACCCAAGAGACCCAGCATTTT.

This clonotype was seen many times. The chain carries TRBV5-6 and TRBJ1-2; D remains unclear. The CDR3 totals 18 residues. Trimming took off 4 bases at V and 8 bases at J, with 30 bases between the two ends. In germline, CDR1 is SGHDT, CDR2 YYEEEE. CDR3 nucleotides: TGTGCCAGCAGCGACCTTGGTGTTTCGGGTCCACCCAGCGGGGGCTACACCTTC. This translates into CASSDLGVSGPPSGGYTF.

The CDR3 bases are TGCAGTGCTAGGGAAGCTTTCTTT. As protein: CSAREAFF. The rearrangement joins TRBV20-1 to TRBJ1-1; D is undetermined. The length of the CDR3 is 8 residues. Trimming pared 3 bases from V and 8 bases from J, leaving 1 base between. CDR1 is DFQATT, CDR2 SNEGSKA, per germline (reference sequence).

V gene TRBV19 combines with J gene TRBJ2-7; 13 bases align to TRBD2. The CDR3 spans 17 residues. The J segment lost 1 base and the V segment lost 9 bases, leaving 12 bases of the junction unmatched. Germline V lookup: CDR1 LNHDA, CDR2 SQIVND (reference sequence). CDR3 loop: CASSSGTSGTLSYEQYF. CDR3 sequence (DNA): TGTGCCAGCAGTTCGGGGACTAGCGGGACTCTTTCCTACGAGCAGTACTTC.

V is TRBV2 and J is TRBJ2-1; D could derive from TRBD1 or TRBD2 (5 bases each). From germline, CDR1 is SNHLY and CDR2 FYNNEI. The V and J ends lost 4 bases and 8 bases respectively, with 15 bases between them. CDR3 length: 14 amino acids. The CDR3 bases are TGTGCCAGCAGTGTGAGGGGCTTGGACGATGAGCAGTTCTTC. This encodes CASSVRGLDDEQFF.

This chain uses TRBV29-1 with TRBJ2-5; 9 bases line up with TRBD2. J lost 4 bases, V lost 8 bases, and 14 bases had no gene match. The CDR3 contains 15 residues. CDR1 is SQVTM, CDR2 ANQGSEA, per germline. The CDR3 loop is CSPIGGLAGTETQYF. The CDR3 DNA reads TGCAGCCCCATCGGCGGGCTAGCGGGAACAGAGACCCAGTACTTC.

CDR3 loop: CASSRLADGATQYF. In nucleotides, the CDR3 is TGTGCCAGCAGTAGACTAGCGGACGGTGCGACCCAGTACTTC. The chain has TRBV6-4 and TRBJ2-5; 9 positions agree with TRBD2. Looked up from germline, CDR1 is MRHNA and CDR2 is SNTAGT. The ends lost 5 bases at V and 7 bases at J; junction bases unmatched: 8. This CDR3 is built from 14 residues.

This clonotype was seen a handful of times. The chain links TRBV3-1 to TRBJ1-5, with TRBD1 matching 8 bases. The CDR3 extends over 16 amino acids. V was pared by 3 bases and J by 2 bases, with 6 bases of the junction left unmatched. The V gene's germline CDR1 is LGHDT and CDR2 YNNKEL (reference sequence). This CDR3 is CASSQAGGYGNQPQHF. The CDR3, as DNA: TGTGCCAGCAGCCAGGCAGGGGGCTACGGCAATCAGCCCCAGCATTTT.

This rearrangement joins TRBV29-1 to TRBJ1-1; D unresolved. The V gene's germline CDR1 is SQVTM and CDR2 ANQGSEA. V shed 4 bases and J shed 1 base, with 10 bases lying between them. The CDR3 is 13 amino acids. The CDR3 loop reads CSVVGIRNTEAFF. The CDR3 DNA reads TGCAGCGTTGTGGGGATTCGGAACACTGAAGCTTTCTTT.